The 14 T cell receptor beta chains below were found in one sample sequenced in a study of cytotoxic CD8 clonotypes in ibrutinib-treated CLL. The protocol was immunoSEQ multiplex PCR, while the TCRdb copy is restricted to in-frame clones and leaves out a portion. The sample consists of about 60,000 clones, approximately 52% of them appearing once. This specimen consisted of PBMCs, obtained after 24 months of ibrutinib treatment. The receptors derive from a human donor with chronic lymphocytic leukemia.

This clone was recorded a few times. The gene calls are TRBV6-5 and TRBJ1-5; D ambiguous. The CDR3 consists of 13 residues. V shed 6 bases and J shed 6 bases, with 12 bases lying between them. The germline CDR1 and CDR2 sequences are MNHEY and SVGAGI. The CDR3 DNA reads TGTGCCAGCAGCTGGTTTGAAGGTCAGCCCCAGCATTTT. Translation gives CASSWFEGQPQHF.

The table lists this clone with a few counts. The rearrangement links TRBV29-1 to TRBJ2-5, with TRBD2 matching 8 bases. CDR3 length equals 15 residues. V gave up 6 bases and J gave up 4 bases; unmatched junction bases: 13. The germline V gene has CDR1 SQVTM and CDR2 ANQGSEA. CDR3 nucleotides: TGCAGCGTACCCCCGAGCGGGAGCCTGGGAGAGACCCAGTACTTC. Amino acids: CSVPPSGSLGETQYF.

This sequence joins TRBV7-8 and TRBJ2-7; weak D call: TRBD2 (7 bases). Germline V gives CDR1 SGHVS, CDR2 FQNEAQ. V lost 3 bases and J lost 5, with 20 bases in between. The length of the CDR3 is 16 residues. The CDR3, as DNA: TGTGCCAGCAGCTTCGTATTCTCGGGGGGCCTAAACGAGCAGTACGTC. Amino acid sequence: CASSFVFSGGLNEQYV.

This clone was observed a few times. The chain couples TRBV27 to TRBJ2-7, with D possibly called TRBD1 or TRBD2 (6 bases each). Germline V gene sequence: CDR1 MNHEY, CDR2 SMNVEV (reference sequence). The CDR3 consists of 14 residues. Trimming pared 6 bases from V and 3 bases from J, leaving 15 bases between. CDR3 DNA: TGTGCCAGCAGCCCCCGGGGGCAAATCTACGAGCAGTACGTC. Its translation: CASSPRGQIYEQYV.

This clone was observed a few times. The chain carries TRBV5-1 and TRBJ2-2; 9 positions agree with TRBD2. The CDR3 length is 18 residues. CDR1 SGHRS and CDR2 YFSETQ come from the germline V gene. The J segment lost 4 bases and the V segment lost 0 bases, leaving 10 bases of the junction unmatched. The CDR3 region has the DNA TGCGCCAGCAGCTTGGGACTAGCGGCCTCGTGGGGCACCGGGGAGCTGTTTTTT. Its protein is CASSLGLAASWGTGELFF.

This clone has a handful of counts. CDR3 sequence (DNA): TGTGCCAGTAGTATTCTGACTTCTCGACAAACCCTCCACTTT. It yields the protein CASSILTSRQTLHF. The V call is TRBV19, the J call TRBJ1-6; D ambiguous. Looked up from germline, CDR1 is LNHDA and CDR2 is SQIVND (reference sequence). V was pared by 3 bases and J by 14 bases, with 17 bases between. CDR3 length: 14 residues.

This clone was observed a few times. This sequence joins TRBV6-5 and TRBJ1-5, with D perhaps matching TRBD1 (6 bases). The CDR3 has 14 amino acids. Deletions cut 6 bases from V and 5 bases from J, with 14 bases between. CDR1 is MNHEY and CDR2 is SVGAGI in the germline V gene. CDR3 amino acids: CASRPGERHQPQHF. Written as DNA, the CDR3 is TGTGCCAGCAGACCAGGGGAGAGGCATCAGCCCCAGCATTTT.

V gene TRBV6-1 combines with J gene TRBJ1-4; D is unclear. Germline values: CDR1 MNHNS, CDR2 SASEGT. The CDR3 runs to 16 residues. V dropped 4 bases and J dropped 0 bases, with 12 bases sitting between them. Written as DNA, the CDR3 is TGTGCCAGCAGTGGACTTTTACGTGCAACTAATGAAAAACTGTTTTTT. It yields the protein CASSGLLRATNEKLFF.

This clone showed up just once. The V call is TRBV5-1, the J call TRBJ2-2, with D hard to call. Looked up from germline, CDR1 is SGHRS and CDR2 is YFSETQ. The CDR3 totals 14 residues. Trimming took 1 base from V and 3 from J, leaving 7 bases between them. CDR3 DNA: TGCGCCAGCAGCTTGCTAAGGGACACCGGGGAGCTGTTTTTT. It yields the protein CASSLLRDTGELFF.

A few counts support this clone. The CDR3 here is CASSLAGGSPETQYF. CDR3 DNA: TGTGCCAGCAGCTTAGCGGGAGGATCGCCAGAGACCCAGTACTTC. The chain joins TRBV7-8 to TRBJ2-5; D might be TRBD2 (6 bases). Germline V gene lookup returns CDR1 SGHVS and CDR2 FQNEAQ. V was trimmed by 0 bases and J by 4 bases, leaving 12 bases between them. The CDR3 spans 15 residues.

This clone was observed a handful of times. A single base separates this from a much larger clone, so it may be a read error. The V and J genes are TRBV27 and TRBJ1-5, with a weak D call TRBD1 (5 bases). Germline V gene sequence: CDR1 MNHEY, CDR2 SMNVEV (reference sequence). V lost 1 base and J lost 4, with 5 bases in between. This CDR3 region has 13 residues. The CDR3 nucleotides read TGTGCCAGCAGTTTATGGGGGAATCAGCCCCAGCATTTT. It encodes CASSLWGNQPQHF.

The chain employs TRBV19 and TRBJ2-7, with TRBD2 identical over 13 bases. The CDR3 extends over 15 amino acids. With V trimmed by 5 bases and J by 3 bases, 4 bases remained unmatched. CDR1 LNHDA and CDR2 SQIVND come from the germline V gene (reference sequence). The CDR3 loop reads CASSVGTSGDYEQYF. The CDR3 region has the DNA TGTGCCAGTAGTGTTGGGACTAGCGGGGACTACGAGCAGTACTTC.

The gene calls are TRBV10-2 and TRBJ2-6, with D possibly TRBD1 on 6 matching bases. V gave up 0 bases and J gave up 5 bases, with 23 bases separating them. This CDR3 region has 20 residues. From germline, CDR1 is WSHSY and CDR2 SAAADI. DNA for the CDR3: TGCGCCAGCAGTGAGTCGACTCCGGGACACGATAACCCATGGGCCAACGTCCTGACTTTC. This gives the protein CASSESTPGHDNPWANVLTF.

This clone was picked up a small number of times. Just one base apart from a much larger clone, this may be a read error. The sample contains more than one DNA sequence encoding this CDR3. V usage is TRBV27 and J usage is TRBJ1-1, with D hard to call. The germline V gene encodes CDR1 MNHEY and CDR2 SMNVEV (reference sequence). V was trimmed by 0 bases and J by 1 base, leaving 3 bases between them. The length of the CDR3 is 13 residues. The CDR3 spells CASSLSANTEAFF. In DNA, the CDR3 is TGTGCCAGCAGTTTATCTGCGAACACTGAAGCTTTCTTT.